The sequence of this T cell receptor (beta chain) was determined in a study of cytomegalovirus exposure and HLA in healthy donors. PCR employed 60 Vbeta and 13 Jbeta primers. Sequencing was performed with immunoSEQ multiplex PCR; in TCRdb, only in-frame clones are kept and a portion is missing. The sample has 150,000 to 200,000 clones; approximately 80% are singletons. CDR3 size: 14 residues. CDR1 and CDR2 from the germline V gene are SGDLS and YYNGEE. Trimming removed 4 bases from V and 6 bases from J, with 16 bases in between. The sample was PBMCs. The sequence was obtained from a boy aged 5-17 years in good health and CMV-seronegative. The chain uses TRBV9 and TRBJ1-1; TRBD1 might be the D (5 bases). DNA of the CDR3: TGTGCCAGCAGCCCGGGAGACGGGACCGCTGAAGCTTTCTTT. It yields the protein CASSPGDGTAEAFF.